The next 31 T cell receptor beta chains were all read from a single sample in a study of blood T cell repertoires in COVID-19. This table comes from immunoSEQ multiplex PCR, and its TCRdb copy is limited to in-frame clones, with some not included. The top ten clones hold 6.9% of a sample with 50,000 to 70,000 clones, more than 75% of them seen once. The sample was peripheral blood. All receptors come from a man between 60 and 75 years old with active or convalescent COVID-19.

The chain employs TRBV6-5 and TRBJ1-3; tentatively, D is TRBD1 (6 bases). V lost 6 bases to trimming and J lost 0 bases, with 12 bases between them. Per germline, CDR1 MNHEY and CDR2 SVGAGI. The CDR3 sequence is 15 residues long. CDR3 sequence: CASSRGVSSGNTIYF. The CDR3 DNA reads TGTGCCAGCAGCAGGGGCGTGAGCTCTGGAAACACCATATATTTT.

This clone was observed a single time. This chain links TRBV27 with TRBJ2-7; D remains ambiguous. V was pared by 4 bases and J by 3 bases, with 16 bases between. There are 15 residues in the CDR3. Per the germline V gene, CDR1 is MNHEY and CDR2 is SMNVEV (reference sequence). The CDR3 protein is CASSSRPRLLYEQYF. The DNA for the CDR3 is TGTGCCAGCAGTTCCCGTCCACGACTCCTCTACGAGCAGTACTTC.

To note about this clone: This specimen includes other DNA sequences encoding the same CDR3. The V gene is TRBV9, the J gene TRBJ1-2; perhaps TRBD1 as D (5 bases). Germline V gene lookup returns CDR1 SGDLS and CDR2 YYNGEE. The CDR3 runs to 15 residues. The V and J ends lost 4 bases and 5 bases respectively, with 18 bases between them. CDR3 sequence (DNA): TGTGCCAGCAGCCCCCTAGGGCAGACAGCATATGGCTACACCTTC. Translated: CASSPLGQTAYGYTF. Complete variable domain (other parts from reference TRBV9 and TRBJ1-2): DSGVTQTPKHLITATGQRVTLRCSPRSGDLSVYWYQQSLDQGLQFLIQYYNGEERAKGNILERFSAQQFPDLHSELNLSSLELGDSALYFCASSPLGQTAYGYTFGSGTRLTVV.

The chain couples TRBV7-9 to TRBJ1-4; 11 nucleotides agree with TRBD1. The V and J ends lost 6 bases and 7 bases, in that order; junction bases with no gene match: 13. The germline V gene encodes CDR1 SEHNR and CDR2 FQNEAQ (reference sequence). The CDR3 sequence is 17 residues long. The CDR3 bases are TGTGCCAGCAGGCGTTACTTGGACAGGGGGCAAGGTGAAAAACTGTTTTTT. Its protein product is CASRRYLDRGQGEKLFF.

The V call is TRBV2, the J call TRBJ2-7; the match to TRBD2 covers 7 bases. This CDR3 comprises 14 residues. The V gene's germline CDR1 is SNHLY and CDR2 FYNNEI. In DNA, the CDR3 is TGTTCAGGACGGGCGGGGGAACTCTCCTACGAGCAGTACTTC. Translation gives CSGRAGELSYEQYF. Variable domain in full (rest from reference TRBV2 and TRBJ2-7): EPEVTQTPSHQVTQMGQEVILRCVPISNHLYFYWYRQILGQKVEFLVSFYNNEISEKSEIFDDQFSVERPDGSNFTLKIRSTKLEDSAMYFCSGRAGELSYEQYFGPGTRLTVT.

The rearrangement joins TRBV5-1 to TRBJ1-6; possibly TRBD1 for D (6 bases). Between the trimmed V and J ends, which lost 0 bases and 7 bases, there was a span of 14 bases. This CDR3 has 16 residues. Germline V CDR1 and CDR2: SGHRS, YFSETQ. The CDR3 protein is CASSLASGQWNSPLHF. In nucleotides, the CDR3 is TGCGCCAGCAGCTTGGCCTCCGGACAGTGGAATTCACCCCTCCACTTT.

V usage is TRBV7-3 and J usage is TRBJ2-3, with a possible D match to TRBD2 (5 bases). The ends were cut back, 2 bases at V and 0 bases at J, with 24 bases in the middle. Germline V gives CDR1 SGHTA, CDR2 FQGTGA. The CDR3 is 20 residues long. As DNA, the CDR3 is TGTGCCAGCAGCTTAGAACCGCGTCGGAGGACTCCAACTAGCACAGATACGCAGTATTTT. Protein sequence: CASSLEPRRRTPTSTDTQYF. The whole variable domain, remainder taken from reference TRBV7-3 and TRBJ2-3, is GAGVSQTPSNKVTEKGKYVELRCDPISGHTALYWYRQSLGQGPEFLIYFQGTGAADDSGLPNDRFFAVRPEGSVSTLKIQRTERGDSAVYLCASSLEPRRRTPTSTDTQYFGPGTRLTVL.

The chain joins TRBV19 to TRBJ1-6; no definite D call. V was shortened by 3 bases and J by 9 bases, with 9 bases between the two germline ends. From germline, CDR1 is LNHDA and CDR2 SQIVND (reference sequence). The CDR3 is 13 residues long. CDR3 protein: CASSISDSSPLHF. The CDR3 DNA reads TGTGCCAGTAGTATCTCCGATAGTTCACCCCTCCACTTT.

V is TRBV27 and J is TRBJ1-4, with D unclear. Between the trimmed V and J ends, which lost 2 bases and 4 bases, there was a span of 11 bases. Germline values: CDR1 MNHEY, CDR2 SMNVEV (reference sequence). The CDR3 consists of 15 residues. The CDR3 sequence: CASSLTVRSNEKLFF. CDR3 DNA: TGTGCCAGCAGTTTAACAGTCCGTAGTAATGAAAAACTGTTTTTT.

The chain employs TRBV6-2 or TRBV6-3 and TRBJ1-1; 8 bases agree with TRBD1. The V gene's germline CDR1 is MNHEY and CDR2 SVGEGT. V trimming: 2 bases; J trimming: 4 bases; junction bases outside the gene matches: 6. CDR3 length equals 15 residues. The CDR3 region is CASSYSSQGGTEAFF. The CDR3 nucleotides are TGTGCCAGCAGTTACAGTTCACAGGGGGGCACTGAAGCTTTCTTT.

V is TRBV14 and J is TRBJ1-6; 8 bases align to TRBD1. Germline CDR1 is SGHDN and CDR2 is FVKESK. The CDR3 length is 14 residues. Trimming took 5 bases from V and 10 from J; bases not matched to a gene: 7. The DNA of the CDR3 is TGTGCCAGCAGCTCTCGACAGGGGAAGTCACCCCTCCACTTT. Translated, it gives CASSSRQGKSPLHF.

The J gene is TRBJ2-3, the V gene TRBV24-1, with TRBD1 identical over 7 bases. The V segment lost 8 bases and the J segment 3 bases; nucleotides outside the gene matches: 7. The CDR3 covers 14 residues. Germline lookup yields CDR1 KGHDR and CDR2 SFDVKD. The CDR3 sequence: CATNSGGGTDTQYF. The CDR3 coding sequence is TGTGCCACCAATTCAGGGGGTGGTACAGATACGCAGTATTTT.

This sequence joins TRBV7-2 and TRBJ2-3; the D is unclear. The V end was cut by 4 bases, the J end by 2 bases, with 7 bases between. This CDR3 contains 13 residues. Germline V CDR1 and CDR2: SGHTA, FQGNSA. CDR3 region: CASSSFYTDTQYF. DNA of the CDR3: TGTGCCAGCAGCTCCTTCTACACAGATACGCAGTATTTT.

The chain couples TRBV11-2 to TRBJ1-2; 7 nucleotides align to TRBD1. CDR3 length equals 16 residues. Germline values: CDR1 SGHAT, CDR2 FQNNGV. Trimming took 5 bases from V and 0 from J; bases not matched to a gene: 9. The CDR3 coding sequence is TGTGCCAGCAGCCGGGCAGGGGGGCTCCCTAACTATGGCTACACCTTC. It encodes CASSRAGGLPNYGYTF. The full variable domain, with the rest looked up from reference TRBV11-2 and TRBJ1-2, is EAGVAQSPRYKIIEKRQSVAFWCNPISGHATLYWYQQILGQGPKLLIQFQNNGVVDDSQLPKDRFSAERLKGVDSTLKIQPAKLEDSAVYLCASSRAGGLPNYGYTFGSGTRLTVV.

The genes are TRBV11-2 and TRBJ2-5; 13 nucleotides agree with TRBD2. V lost 4 bases and J lost 9; bases outside the gene matches: 8. From germline, CDR1 is SGHAT and CDR2 FQNNGV. This CDR3 has 15 amino acids. The CDR3: CASSSGLAGSGAQYF. CDR3 nucleotide sequence: TGTGCCAGCAGCTCGGGACTAGCGGGATCTGGGGCCCAGTACTTC.

In this sample, this clone turned up a few times. V is TRBV28 and J is TRBJ1-2, with D perhaps matching TRBD1 (5 bases). V lost 5 bases, J lost 4 bases, and 17 bases lay in between. The CDR3 sequence is 15 residues long. Germline V gene lookup returns CDR1 MDHEN and CDR2 SYDVKM. The CDR3 DNA reads TGTGCCAGCAGTCCACCAGGGTATTGGAGCTATGGCTACACCTTC. Encoded protein: CASSPPGYWSYGYTF.

V and J are TRBV28 and TRBJ1-1; TRBD1 matches 11 bases. The germline CDR1 and CDR2 sequences are MDHEN and SYDVKM. CDR3 length: 13 residues. V shed 5 bases, J shed 12 bases, and the junction held 8 bases outside the gene matches. The CDR3 loop is CASSTQDRGLTFF. In DNA, the CDR3 is TGTGCCAGCAGTACTCAGGACAGGGGGCTAACTTTCTTT.

This sequence joins TRBV11-2 and TRBJ1-4; D might be TRBD1 (6 bases). Per the germline V gene, CDR1 is SGHAT and CDR2 is FQNNGV. There are 15 residues in the CDR3. Trimming took 5 bases from V and 2 from J, leaving 12 bases between them. CDR3 protein: CASSLDRWTNEKLFF. The CDR3 coding sequence is TGTGCCAGCAGCCTCGACAGGTGGACTAATGAAAAACTGTTTTTT.

V usage is TRBV14 and J usage is TRBJ2-7; maybe TRBD1 (5 bases). Trimming took off 4 bases at V and 2 bases at J, with 18 bases between the two ends. The CDR3 is made up of 16 amino acids. Germline V gene data show CDR1 as SGHDN and CDR2 as FVKESK. CDR3 sequence (DNA): TGTGCCAGCAGCCCCCAGGGCGGTACGGATGCCTACGAGCAGTACTTC. It codes for CASSPQGGTDAYEQYF.

The chain joins TRBV19 to TRBJ1-1, with a possible D match to TRBD1 (5 bases). Per germline, CDR1 LNHDA and CDR2 SQIVND (reference sequence). Trimming took 2 bases from V and 0 from J, leaving 13 bases between them. CDR3 length equals 16 residues. The CDR3 loop is CASSIYGSGLNTEAFF. Here the CDR3 DNA reads TGTGCCAGTAGTATATATGGGTCAGGGCTGAACACTGAAGCTTTCTTT. The full variable domain, its missing parts supplied by reference TRBV19 and TRBJ1-1, is DGGITQSPKYLFRKEGQNVTLSCEQNLNHDAMYWYRQDPGQGLRLIYYSQIVNDFQKGDIAEGYSVSREKKESFPLTVTSAQKNPTAFYLCASSIYGSGLNTEAFFGQGTRLTVV.

This clone was observed a handful of times. J is TRBJ1-2 and V is TRBV2, with TRBD1 matching over 9 bases. V lost 8 bases and J lost 8; bases outside the gene matches: 15. This CDR3 contains 15 residues. CDR1 is SNHLY, CDR2 FYNNEI, per germline. DNA of the CDR3: TGTGCCAGCCTATGGGACAGGGAAGGCCTCGGAGGCTACACCTTC. It encodes CASLWDREGLGGYTF.

This clone came up once. The chain has TRBV4-1 and TRBJ1-5; D is uncertain. This CDR3 has 14 residues. The V and J ends lost 1 base and 4 bases respectively, with 8 bases between them. Germline V lookup: CDR1 MGHRA, CDR2 YSYEKL. The CDR3 nucleotides read TGCGCCAGCAGCCAAGCTTTGGCTAATCAGCCCCAGCATTTT. As protein: CASSQALANQPQHF.

This rearrangement joins TRBV19 to TRBJ2-3; 7 bases fit TRBD2. Trimming cost V 5 bases and J 1 base; bases outside gene matches: 6. CDR1 and CDR2 from the germline V gene are LNHDA and SQIVND (reference sequence). The CDR3 contains 15 residues. The CDR3 protein is CASSVTSARTDTQYF. Written as DNA, the CDR3 is TGTGCCAGTAGTGTCACTAGCGCCCGCACAGATACGCAGTATTTT.

This rearrangement joins TRBV7-9 to TRBJ2-5; 11 nucleotides agree with TRBD2. This CDR3 has 19 residues. Germline V gene lookup returns CDR1 SEHNR and CDR2 FQNEAQ (reference sequence). Trimming took 5 bases from V and 1 from J; bases not matched to a gene: 15. Here the CDR3 reads CASSPHPRTSGYLQETQYF. In DNA form, the CDR3 reads TGTGCCAGCAGCCCCCACCCTCGGACTAGCGGGTATCTCCAAGAGACCCAGTACTTC. The full variable domain, with the rest looked up from reference TRBV7-9 and TRBJ2-5, is DTGVSQNPRHKITKRGQNVTFRCDPISEHNRLYWYRQTLGQGPEFLTYFQNEAQLEKSRLLSDRFSAERPKGSFSTLEIQRTEQGDSAMYLCASSPHPRTSGYLQETQYFGPGTRLLVL.

This clone showed up just once. This rearrangement joins TRBV10-3 to TRBJ2-1; 9 bases map to TRBD1. From germline, CDR1 is ENHRY and CDR2 SYGVKD. Trimming cost V 8 bases and J 6 bases; bases outside gene matches: 5. This CDR3 has 13 residues. The CDR3 spells CAISGQGGNEQFF. The CDR3 DNA reads TGTGCCATCTCGGGACAGGGAGGCAATGAGCAGTTCTTC.

The chain employs TRBV6-5 and TRBJ1-1, with 9 bases lining up with TRBD1. From germline, CDR1 is MNHEY and CDR2 SVGAGI. The junction had 5 bases not matched to a gene; V was cut back by 6 bases and J by 6 bases. This CDR3 has 13 amino acids. The CDR3 coding sequence is TGTGCCAGCAGGAGGGACAGGGTCTCTGAAGCTTTCTTT. It specifies CASRRDRVSEAFF.

The gene calls are TRBV19 and TRBJ1-4; D gene uncertain. V was cut by 3 bases and J by 0 bases, with 14 bases left in between. Germline lookup yields CDR1 LNHDA and CDR2 SQIVND (reference sequence). CDR3 size: 17 residues. CDR3 region: CASSILRQDATNEKLFF. CDR3 nucleotide sequence: TGTGCCAGTAGTATTCTCCGACAAGATGCAACTAATGAAAAACTGTTTTTT. Drawing the rest from reference TRBV19 and TRBJ1-4, the complete variable domain is DGGITQSPKYLFRKEGQNVTLSCEQNLNHDAMYWYRQDPGQGLRLIYYSQIVNDFQKGDIAEGYSVSREKKESFPLTVTSAQKNPTAFYLCASSILRQDATNEKLFFGSGTQLSVL.

The chain carries TRBV9 and TRBJ2-5; maybe TRBD1 (7 bases). The CDR3 is made up of 14 amino acids. V lost 4 bases and J 5 bases, leaving 15 bases between the germline ends. From germline, CDR1 is SGDLS and CDR2 YYNGEE. Here the CDR3 reads CASSTTGTRETQYF. CDR3 DNA: TGTGCCAGCAGCACGACAGGGACTCGGGAGACCCAGTACTTC.

This clone appeared a few times. CDR3 region: CASRVLGGGELFF. The CDR3, as DNA: TGTGCCAGCAGGGTACTCGGTGGCGGGGAGCTGTTTTTT. The chain employs TRBV12-3 or TRBV12-4 and TRBJ2-2; D is ambiguous. The CDR3 contains 13 residues. The V end lost 6 bases, the J end lost 7 bases, and 12 bases lay between the germline ends.

This clone has a handful of counts. V gene TRBV19 combines with J gene TRBJ2-2; 9 nucleotides align to TRBD2. Germline V lookup: CDR1 LNHDA, CDR2 SQIVND (reference sequence). After removal of 5 bases from V and 5 bases from J, the junction contained 3 bases not matched to a gene. This CDR3 has 14 residues. CDR3 region: CASSGLAGTGELFF. The CDR3 nucleotides read TGTGCCAGTAGTGGGCTAGCGGGGACCGGGGAGCTGTTTTTT. The variable domain in full, completed from reference TRBV19 and TRBJ2-2, reads DGGITQSPKYLFRKEGQNVTLSCEQNLNHDAMYWYRQDPGQGLRLIYYSQIVNDFQKGDIAEGYSVSREKKESFPLTVTSAQKNPTAFYLCASSGLAGTGELFFGEGSRLTVL.

A few counts support this clone. The chain links TRBV10-3 to TRBJ1-5, with a tentative D call TRBD1 (5 bases). CDR3 size: 13 residues. The V gene's germline CDR1 is ENHRY and CDR2 SYGVKD. V was trimmed by 0 bases and J by 7 bases, leaving 7 bases between them. In nucleotides, the CDR3 is TGTGCCATCAGTGAGTCAGGGGAACAGCCCCAGCATTTT. This encodes CAISESGEQPQHF.